Listed below are T cell receptor beta chains from one sample, sequenced in a study of graft-versus-host responses after intestinal transplantation. The method was immunoSEQ multiplex PCR; TCRdb's version includes in-frame clones alone and lacks a portion of them. The table lists tens of thousands of clones, approximately 92% of them singletons, with 5% to 7% in the top ten. This sample comprised PBMCs, obtained around 820 days after a first intestinal transplant, on the day of a second. These TCRs come from a human patient who received an intestinal transplant, so some T cells may come from the graft donor. Both conserved end residues are part of each CDR3. A D gene is named only where the DNA matches it firmly. The size field is filled for only some rows; it gives once, few, many or a size class.

clone size,D gene,V gene,J gene,CDR3 protein,CDR3 DNA
.,TRBD1,TRBV7-9,TRBJ2-3,CASSPLGQGLDTQYF,TGTGCCAGCAGTCCCCTGGGACAGGGGCTAGATACGCAGTATTTT
once,.,TRBV6-5,TRBJ2-5,CASNTQETQYF,TGTGCCAGCAACACACAAGAGACCCAGTACTTC
.,.,TRBV2,TRBJ2-5,CASSPGPGETQYF,TGTGCCAGCAGCCCGGGCCCTGGAGAGACCCAGTACTTC
few,TRBD2,TRBV5-5,TRBJ2-1,CASSLGLAGGKNEQFF,TGTGCCAGCAGCTTGGGACTAGCGGGAGGTAAGAATGAGCAGTTCTTC
.,TRBD1,TRBV18,TRBJ1-1,CASSQIDRDTEAFF,TGTGCCAGCTCCCAGATCGACAGGGACACTGAAGCTTTCTTT
.,.,TRBV2,TRBJ2-5,CASSEQGAASTVQYF,TGTGCCAGCAGTGAACAAGGGGCAGCATCCACGGTGCAGTACTTC
.,.,TRBV11-2,TRBJ1-3,CASSFLVQSREGGNTIYF,TGTGCCAGCAGCTTTTTAGTCCAAAGCAGGGAAGGTGGAAACACCATATATTTT
once,TRBD2,TRBV7-3,TRBJ2-2,CASSPGLAGAGELFF,TGTGCCAGCAGCCCAGGACTAGCGGGAGCCGGGGAGCTGTTTTTT
.,TRBD1,TRBV5-5,TRBJ2-7,CASSFMDRGYEQYF,TGTGCCAGCAGCTTCATGGACAGGGGCTACGAGCAGTACTTC
.,.,TRBV2,TRBJ1-1,CASSEGRGTEAFF,TGTGCCAGCAGTGAGGGGAGGGGCACTGAAGCTTTCTTT
once,TRBD2,TRBV29-1,TRBJ2-5,CSVDASGSTQYF,TGCAGCGTTGATGCTAGCGGGAGCACCCAGTACTTC
.,.,TRBV28,TRBJ2-7,CASRIPGQAYEQYF,TGTGCCAGCAGGATTCCGGGACAAGCCTACGAGCAGTACTTC
.,.,TRBV5-1,TRBJ2-1,CASSRTTGVANEQFF,TGCGCCAGCAGCCGGACCACGGGAGTGGCCAATGAGCAGTTCTTC
.,.,TRBV1,TRBJ1-4,CTSSPLGQGIATNEKLFF,TGCACCAGCAGCCCTTTGGGCCAGGGGATTGCAACTAATGAAAAACTGTTTTTT
.,.,TRBV25-1,TRBJ2-2,CASSEYGELFF,TGTGCCAGCAGTGAATATGGGGAGCTGTTTTTT
.,TRBD1,TRBV19,TRBJ1-2,CASPPQGAYGYTF,TGTGCCAGTCCGCCCCAGGGGGCCTATGGCTACACCTTC
.,.,TRBV19,TRBJ2-7,CASSIAPRKWHEQYF,TGTGCCAGTAGTATCGCCCCGCGAAAGTGGCACGAGCAGTACTTC
.,.,TRBV9,TRBJ1-1,CASSVGPNKWDTEAFF,TGTGCCAGCAGCGTAGGGCCTAATAAGTGGGACACTGAAGCTTTCTTT
.,TRBD1,TRBV5-1,TRBJ1-1,CASSLDRAYGNTEAFF,TGCGCCAGCAGCTTAGACAGGGCCTATGGGAACACTGAAGCTTTCTTT
.,.,TRBV21-1,TRBJ1-2,CASSKALRTGSDVCYGYTF,TGTGCCAGCAGCAAAGCTTTACGGACAGGGAGTGACGTTTGCTATGGCTACACCTTC
.,TRBD2,TRBV28,TRBJ2-3,CASSTSGISTDTQYF,TGTGCCAGCAGCACTAGCGGGATAAGCACAGATACGCAGTATTTT
.,.,TRBV29-1,TRBJ1-1,CSVLQGKNTEAFF,TGCAGCGTCCTACAGGGTAAGAACACTGAAGCTTTCTTT
once,TRBD1,TRBV12-5,TRBJ1-2,CASGFGQGNYGYTF,TGTGCTAGTGGTTTCGGACAGGGCAACTATGGCTACACCTTC
.,.,TRBV6-1,TRBJ2-1,CASSEQTGSYNEQFF,TGTGCCAGCAGTGAACAAACTGGCTCCTACAATGAGCAGTTCTTC
once,.,TRBV7-9,TRBJ2-5,CASSLRGNQETQYF,TGTGCCAGCAGCCTACGGGGCAACCAAGAGACCCAGTACTTC
.,.,TRBV15,TRBJ2-2,CATSRDAGGELFF,TGTGCCACCAGCAGAGATGCGGGAGGGGAGCTGTTTTTT
.,.,TRBV6-5,TRBJ2-1,CASSRFSYNEQFF,TGTGCCAGCAGTCGGTTTTCCTACAATGAGCAGTTCTTC
.,TRBD2,TRBV6-5,TRBJ2-7,CASSYSNSGSSYEQYF,TGTGCCAGCAGTTACTCGAATAGCGGGAGCTCGTACGAGCAGTACTTC
.,.,TRBV2,TRBJ1-2,CASSEAEIFDYGYTF,TGTGCCAGCAGTGAAGCCGAGATCTTTGACTATGGCTACACCTTC
.,.,TRBV6-6,TRBJ1-5,CASSLHNQANQPQHF,TGTGCCAGCAGTCTCCACAACCAGGCCAATCAGCCCCAGCATTTT
.,TRBD1,TRBV19,TRBJ1-1,CASSITPRQGTEAFF,TGTGCCAGTAGTATCACCCCTAGACAGGGGACTGAAGCTTTCTTT
few,.,TRBV7-2,TRBJ2-3,CASSPRRVINTDTQYF,TGTGCCAGCAGCCCCCGAAGAGTAATAAACACAGATACGCAGTATTTT
.,.,TRBV19,TRBJ1-5,CASSIVSHYSNQPQHF,TGTGCCAGTAGTATAGTATCGCATTATAGCAATCAGCCCCAGCATTTT
.,TRBD2,TRBV27,TRBJ2-1,CASSLHRGSSYNEQFF,TGTGCCAGCAGTTTACATCGCGGGAGCTCCTACAATGAGCAGTTCTTC
.,.,TRBV28,TRBJ2-3,CAIVAEGSTDTQYF,TGTGCCATTGTTGCGGAGGGTAGCACAGATACGCAGTATTTT
once,.,TRBV6-5,TRBJ1-2,CASSYSSYGYTF,TGTGCCAGCAGTTACTCCTCTTATGGCTACACCTTC